The rows below give T cell receptor beta chains drawn from one sample of a study of cytomegalovirus exposure and HLA in healthy donors. Measured with immunoSEQ multiplex PCR; TCRdb has only the in-frame clones, and not every one. The profile shows about 160,000 clones, around 90% of them singletons. What was sequenced was PBMCs. The receptors derive from a man aged 18 to 29 in good health and CMV-seronegative. The CDR3 runs from the conserved cysteine through the conserved F or W. The order of the fields is J gene, D gene, clone size, V gene, CDR3 DNA, CDR3 protein. A D gene is named only where the DNA matches it firmly. Clone sizes are given selectively: once, few, many, or a class where the clone is expanded.

>TRBJ2-6|TRBD1|.|TRBV19
TGTGCCAGTAGTAAGCCGGGACAGGGCAACGTCCTGACTTTC
CASSKPGQGNVLTF
>TRBJ2-1|TRBD1|once|TRBV6-5
TGTGCCAGCAGTTACGACAGGGGCTCCTACAATGAGCAGTTCTTC
CASSYDRGSYNEQFF
>TRBJ1-2|.|.|TRBV27
TGTGCCAGCAGTACAGGTACCAACTATGGCTACACCTTC
CASSTGTNYGYTF
>TRBJ2-3|.|.|TRBV15
TGTGCCACCAGCAGAGATCCACTCGCGGGCAGGGAGGTTACGCAGTATTTT
CATSRDPLAGREVTQYF
>TRBJ1-1|TRBD1|few|TRBV2
TGTGCCAGCAACAGGGGAGACACTGAAGCTTTCTTT
CASNRGDTEAFF
>TRBJ2-2|.|.|TRBV13
TGTGCCAGCAGCGCCGGACTTATGAACACCGGGGAGCTGTTTTTT
CASSAGLMNTGELFF
>TRBJ2-1|.|once|TRBV5-1
TGCGCCAGCAGCATCCAACAGAATAATGAGCAGTTCTTC
CASSIQQNNEQFF
>TRBJ1-5|TRBD1|.|TRBV28
TGTGCCAGCACCTCTCCCGGGACAGGGGGCGGGCAGCCCCAGCATTTT
CASTSPGTGGGQPQHF
>TRBJ2-1|.|.|TRBV11-2
TGTGCCAGCGGGGAGTTCGGTGAGCAGTTCTTC
CASGEFGEQFF
>TRBJ1-1|.|.|TRBV6-5
TGTGCCAGCAGTACTCAGGTGCGCACTGAAGCTTTCTTT
CASSTQVRTEAFF
>TRBJ2-7|TRBD2|.|TRBV6-5
TGTGCCAGCAGTTACTTAGGGACTAGCCCTTACGAGCAGTACTTC
CASSYLGTSPYEQYF
>TRBJ2-3|TRBD2|.|TRBV13
TGTGCCAGCAGCTCCGCAGAGGTCCTAGCGGGGGGTGGAGATAGAGATACGCAGTATTTT
CASSSAEVLAGGGDRDTQYF
>TRBJ2-1|TRBD2|.|TRBV6-1
TGTGCCAGCAGTGCCCGGACTAGCGGGGGGTTAGGCAATGAGCAGTTCTTC
CASSARTSGGLGNEQFF
>TRBJ1-5|.|once|TRBV2
TGTGCCAGCAGTGAACAATCGGTAAGCAATCAGCCCCAGCATTTT
CASSEQSVSNQPQHF
>TRBJ1-2|.|once|TRBV28
TGTGCCAGCAGCCCAGACAGGATTGGTGGCTACACCTTC
CASSPDRIGGYTF
>TRBJ1-2|.|.|TRBV25-1
TGTGCCAGCAGTTCCGACTACTATGGCTACACCTTC
CASSSDYYGYTF
>TRBJ1-6|.|.|TRBV23-1
TGCGCCAGCAGGGTAAAACAGGGAATAGGTAATTCACCCCTCCACTTT
CASRVKQGIGNSPLHF
>TRBJ1-4|TRBD1|.|TRBV5-4
TGTGCCAGCAGCTTTCGACAGGGTCGAGGAGAAAAACTGTTTTTT
CASSFRQGRGEKLFF
>TRBJ1-5|.|.|TRBV2
TGTGCCAGCTCTCCGCGGGAGTGGAGCCACAATCAGCCCCAGCATTTT
CASSPREWSHNQPQHF
>TRBJ2-1|.|.|TRBV5-4
TGTGCCAGCAGCCTTTCTTTCTACTACAATGAGCAGTTCTTC
CASSLSFYYNEQFF
>TRBJ2-1|.|.|TRBV29-1
TGCAGCGCCCTGCCAGACAATGAGCAGTTCTTC
CSALPDNEQFF
>TRBJ2-1|.|.|TRBV19
TGTGCCAGTAGCCATCGGGGTGGGAATGAGCAGTTCTTC
CASSHRGGNEQFF
>TRBJ2-2|TRBD1|.|TRBV6-1
TGTGCCAGCAGTGAAAGGTCGTCCGGGACAGGGGGCATTAACACCGGGGAGCTGTTTTTT
CASSERSSGTGGINTGELFF
>TRBJ2-1|TRBD2|.|TRBV29-1
TGCAGCGTTGGGGACACCGGGACTAGGTTCTTC
CSVGDTGTRFF
>TRBJ1-5|TRBD1|.|TRBV28
TGTGCCAGCAGTTTTACCTCAGGGGGGATCAATCAGCCCCAGCATTTT
CASSFTSGGINQPQHF
>TRBJ2-3|.|few|TRBV10-1
TGCGCCAGCAGTGAGTTTGGCGGGGCGACCACAGATACGCAGTATTTT
CASSEFGGATTDTQYF
>TRBJ2-1|.|.|TRBV2
TGTGCCAGCAGTCTACAGTATTTCTCCTACAATGAGCAGTTCTTC
CASSLQYFSYNEQFF
>TRBJ2-1|.|few|TRBV19
TGTGCCAGTACCTTCAGGGAGGCCTACAATGAGCAGTTCTTC
CASTFREAYNEQFF
>TRBJ2-4|TRBD2|.|TRBV5-1
TGCGCCAGCAGCACCGGGGGACTAGATACGATAAGCATTCTAGCCAAAAACATTCAGTACTTC
CASSTGGLDTISILAKNIQYF
>TRBJ1-1|TRBD1|.|TRBV7-8
TGTGCCAGCAGCTCCCGGGACAGACTCTTCATGAACACTGAAGCTTTCTTT
CASSSRDRLFMNTEAFF
>TRBJ2-3|TRBD1|.|TRBV4-1
TGCGCCAGCAGCCCACAGGGGCTCCTCGTCACAGATACGCAGTATTTT
CASSPQGLLVTDTQYF
>TRBJ2-2|.|.|TRBV27
TGTGCCAGCAGACGAGGAACCGGGGAGCTGTTTTTT
CASRRGTGELFF
>TRBJ2-5|TRBD2|.|TRBV27
TGTGCCAGCAGTTCAAGACTAGCGGGGGGAGCAGAGACCCAGTACTTC
CASSSRLAGGAETQYF
>TRBJ2-3|TRBD2|.|TRBV9
TGTGCCAGCAGCGTATTCGGCGGGAGGGCATTGTATTTT
CASSVFGGRALYF
>TRBJ2-7|TRBD2|.|TRBV7-2
TGTGCCAGCAGCTTAAGCGGGGGGACCTACGAGCAGTACTTC
CASSLSGGTYEQYF
>TRBJ1-5|.|.|TRBV6-6
TGTGCCAGCAGCCAAGGAGGCCAGCCCCAGCATTTT
CASSQGGQPQHF
>TRBJ2-3|TRBD2|.|TRBV11-2
TGTGCCAGCAGCTTCGGGACTAGCGGGGGGGAGAGGTGGACAGATACGCAGTATTTT
CASSFGTSGGERWTDTQYF
>TRBJ2-3|TRBD2|.|TRBV5-4
TGTGCCAGCAGCCTGGGACTAGCGGTACCAGATACGCAGTATTTT
CASSLGLAVPDTQYF
>TRBJ2-5|TRBD1|.|TRBV6-5
TGTGCCAGCAGTTGGAGTGACAGGGTCCAGTACTTC
CASSWSDRVQYF
>TRBJ1-3|TRBD1|once|TRBV6-1
TGTGCCAGCAAGGGACAGGAGGGGCAAAACACCATATATTTT
CASKGQEGQNTIYF
>TRBJ2-7|.|.|TRBV28
TGTGCCAGCAGTTTCCCTCCACAAGAGCAGTACTTC
CASSFPPQEQYF
>TRBJ1-3|.|.|TRBV19
TGTGCCAGTAGTATTTCCCAGGGTGTATATTTT
CASSISQGVYF